Listed below are T cell receptor beta chains from one sample, sequenced in a study of CD8+ T cells in alopecia areata. The assay was immunoSEQ multiplex PCR, and TCRdb's table has in-frame clones only and misses some. The sample includes roughly 120,000 clones, 55% to 65% of them seen just once. Material: CD4+ T cells sorted from blood. The receptors shown here come from a human donor in good health. Each CDR3 is given with its conserved first and last residue. A D gene is named only where the DNA matches it firmly. Clone size is stated in some rows and not others, as once, few, many or a class when expanded.

d_call	j_call	clone_size	v_call	cdr3_aa	cdr3_nt
NA	TRBJ1-1	once	TRBV5-1	CASSLGHLNTEAFF	TGCGCCAGTAGCTTGGGGCACCTGAACACTGAAGCTTTCTTT
NA	TRBJ1-3	NA	TRBV25-1	CASSDWGGGGNTIYF	TGTGCCAGCAGTGACTGGGGAGGTGGTGGAAACACCATATATTTT
TRBD1	TRBJ2-3	few	TRBV29-1	CSVAGGVGTDTQYF	TGCAGCGTTGCAGGGGGCGTAGGCACAGATACGCAGTATTTT
NA	TRBJ1-1	NA	TRBV29-1	CSVRAPGYYTEAFF	TGCAGCGTCCGAGCCCCAGGGTATTACACTGAAGCTTTCTTT
TRBD2	TRBJ2-3	NA	TRBV5-6	CASSPGLVSTDTQYF	TGTGCCAGCAGCCCGGGACTAGTAAGCACAGATACGCAGTATTTT
TRBD1	TRBJ2-5	NA	TRBV29-1	CSVDTGTGQETQYF	TGCAGCGTCGACACCGGGACAGGGCAAGAGACCCAGTACTTC
NA	TRBJ2-5	few	TRBV30	CAWSYQETQYF	TGTGCCTGGAGTTACCAAGAGACCCAGTACTTC
NA	TRBJ1-1	few	TRBV4-1	CASSQEPSEGTEAFF	TGCGCCAGCAGCCAAGAGCCTAGCGAGGGCACTGAAGCTTTCTTT
NA	TRBJ2-7	NA	TRBV7-9	CASSLGPSYEQYF	TGTGCCAGCAGCTTGGGGCCCTCCTACGAGCAGTACTTC
NA	TRBJ2-7	NA	TRBV30	CAWSVTGKKTYEQYF	TGTGCCTGGAGTGTAACAGGGAAGAAGACCTACGAGCAGTACTTC
NA	TRBJ1-5	NA	TRBV7-2	CASSLRVGQPQHF	TGTGCCAGCAGCTTAAGGGTCGGGCAGCCCCAGCATTTT
NA	TRBJ1-1	NA	TRBV9	CASSALMNTEAFF	TGTGCCAGCAGCGCCCTTATGAACACTGAAGCTTTCTTT
NA	TRBJ1-1	NA	TRBV29-1	CSVSGYLDTEAFF	TGCAGCGTCTCAGGGTATCTGGACACTGAAGCTTTCTTT
NA	TRBJ1-1	NA	TRBV30	CAWMVGQNTEAFF	TGTGCCTGGATGGTGGGGCAGAACACTGAAGCTTTCTTT
NA	TRBJ1-1	few	TRBV6-5	CASSYLFTGRTEAFF	TGTGCCAGCAGTTACTTATTTACAGGGAGGACTGAAGCTTTCTTT
NA	TRBJ1-1	NA	TRBV28	CASTEIMNTEAFF	TGTGCCAGCACGGAGATCATGAACACTGAAGCTTTCTTT
NA	TRBJ1-1	NA	TRBV10-2	CASSASGQNTEAFF	TGCGCCAGCAGTGCCTCGGGACAGAACACTGAAGCTTTCTTT
TRBD2	TRBJ2-7	NA	TRBV29-1	CSVVLAGASYEQYF	TGCAGCGTTGTACTAGCGGGGGCGAGCTACGAGCAGTACTTC
NA	TRBJ1-1	NA	TRBV6-5	CASRGTDRNTEAFF	TGTGCCAGCCGGGGGACCGATCGGAACACTGAAGCTTTCTTT
NA	TRBJ2-2	few	TRBV5-1	CASSPGNTGELFF	TGCGCCAGCAGCCCTGGAAACACCGGGGAGCTGTTTTTT
NA	TRBJ1-3	NA	TRBV30	CAWSAGMGGNTIYF	TGTGCCTGGAGTGCCGGTATGGGTGGAAACACCATATATTTT
NA	TRBJ1-5	few	TRBV29-1	CSVDFGQGQPQHF	TGCAGCGTCGATTTCGGACAAGGCCAGCCCCAGCATTTT
NA	TRBJ1-1	NA	TRBV30	CAWSQTGETEAFF	TGTGCCTGGAGTCAAACGGGGGAGACTGAAGCTTTCTTT
TRBD1	TRBJ1-1	NA	TRBV6-6	CATDRVTEAFF	TGTGCCACCGACAGGGTCACTGAAGCTTTCTTT
NA	TRBJ1-2	NA	TRBV5-1	CASSSLREGSGHGYTF	TGCGCCAGCAGCTCCCTTCGTGAAGGGTCAGGCCATGGCTACACCTTC
NA	TRBJ2-5	NA	TRBV2	CASKRAGGAQYF	TGTGCCAGCAAGAGGGCCGGCGGGGCCCAGTACTTC
NA	TRBJ2-3	NA	TRBV6-4	CASRSGRTDTQYF	TGTGCCAGCAGGTCCGGGCGCACAGATACGCAGTATTTT
NA	TRBJ2-7	once	TRBV29-1	CSVRDRNSYEQYF	TGCAGCGTCCGTGACAGAAATTCCTACGAGCAGTACTTC
TRBD1	TRBJ1-1	NA	TRBV29-1	CSVVSTGTGSTEAFF	TGCAGCGTGGTCTCCACCGGGACAGGGTCAACTGAAGCTTTCTTT
TRBD1	TRBJ2-1	NA	TRBV2	CASSRDRASYNEQFF	TGTGCCAGCAGTCGCGACAGGGCTTCCTACAATGAGCAGTTCTTC
NA	TRBJ2-6	NA	TRBV4-1	CASSQDWGARANVLTF	TGCGCCAGCAGCCAAGATTGGGGGGCACGGGCCAACGTCCTGACTTTC
NA	TRBJ1-5	NA	TRBV6-5	CASGRTAGQPQHF	TGTGCCAGCGGCAGGACAGCCGGGCAGCCCCAGCATTTT
NA	TRBJ2-1	once	TRBV4-1	CASSQENEQFF	TGCGCCAGCAGCCAAGAGAATGAGCAGTTCTTC
TRBD2	TRBJ2-7	few	TRBV4-1	CASSQAPTGGTYEQYF	TGCGCCAGCAGCCAAGCTCCGACGGGGGGAACGTACGAGCAGTACTTC
NA	TRBJ1-1	NA	TRBV30	CAWREGRTEAFF	TGTGCCTGGAGGGAGGGGAGGACTGAAGCTTTCTTT
NA	TRBJ1-1	NA	TRBV6-1	CASSEQVDSEAFF	TGTGCCAGCAGTGAACAGGTAGACTCTGAAGCTTTCTTT
TRBD1	TRBJ1-5	few	TRBV15	CATSRDTGANQPQHF	TGTGCCACCAGCAGAGACACAGGGGCCAATCAGCCCCAGCATTTT
NA	TRBJ2-7	NA	TRBV27	CASSLSKESYEQYF	TGTGCCAGCAGTTTATCGAAGGAGTCCTACGAGCAGTACTTC
TRBD1	TRBJ1-3	NA	TRBV29-1	CSVGQGSGNTIYF	TGCAGCGTCGGACAGGGGTCTGGAAACACCATATATTTT